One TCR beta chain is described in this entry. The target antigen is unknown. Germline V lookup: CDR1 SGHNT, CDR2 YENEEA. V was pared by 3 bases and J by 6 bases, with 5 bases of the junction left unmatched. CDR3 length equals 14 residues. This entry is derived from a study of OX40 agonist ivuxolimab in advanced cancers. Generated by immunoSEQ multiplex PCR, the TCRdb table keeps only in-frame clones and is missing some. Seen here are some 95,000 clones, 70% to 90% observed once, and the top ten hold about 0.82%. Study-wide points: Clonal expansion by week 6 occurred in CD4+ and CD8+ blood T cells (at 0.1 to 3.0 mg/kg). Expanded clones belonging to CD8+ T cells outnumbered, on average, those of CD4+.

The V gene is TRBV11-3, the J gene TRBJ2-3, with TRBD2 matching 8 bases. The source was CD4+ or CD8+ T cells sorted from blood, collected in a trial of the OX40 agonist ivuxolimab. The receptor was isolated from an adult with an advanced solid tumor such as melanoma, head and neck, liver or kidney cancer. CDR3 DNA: TGTGCCAGCAGCTTCGCGGGGGGCAGGGATACGCAGTATTTT. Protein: CASSFAGGRDTQYF.